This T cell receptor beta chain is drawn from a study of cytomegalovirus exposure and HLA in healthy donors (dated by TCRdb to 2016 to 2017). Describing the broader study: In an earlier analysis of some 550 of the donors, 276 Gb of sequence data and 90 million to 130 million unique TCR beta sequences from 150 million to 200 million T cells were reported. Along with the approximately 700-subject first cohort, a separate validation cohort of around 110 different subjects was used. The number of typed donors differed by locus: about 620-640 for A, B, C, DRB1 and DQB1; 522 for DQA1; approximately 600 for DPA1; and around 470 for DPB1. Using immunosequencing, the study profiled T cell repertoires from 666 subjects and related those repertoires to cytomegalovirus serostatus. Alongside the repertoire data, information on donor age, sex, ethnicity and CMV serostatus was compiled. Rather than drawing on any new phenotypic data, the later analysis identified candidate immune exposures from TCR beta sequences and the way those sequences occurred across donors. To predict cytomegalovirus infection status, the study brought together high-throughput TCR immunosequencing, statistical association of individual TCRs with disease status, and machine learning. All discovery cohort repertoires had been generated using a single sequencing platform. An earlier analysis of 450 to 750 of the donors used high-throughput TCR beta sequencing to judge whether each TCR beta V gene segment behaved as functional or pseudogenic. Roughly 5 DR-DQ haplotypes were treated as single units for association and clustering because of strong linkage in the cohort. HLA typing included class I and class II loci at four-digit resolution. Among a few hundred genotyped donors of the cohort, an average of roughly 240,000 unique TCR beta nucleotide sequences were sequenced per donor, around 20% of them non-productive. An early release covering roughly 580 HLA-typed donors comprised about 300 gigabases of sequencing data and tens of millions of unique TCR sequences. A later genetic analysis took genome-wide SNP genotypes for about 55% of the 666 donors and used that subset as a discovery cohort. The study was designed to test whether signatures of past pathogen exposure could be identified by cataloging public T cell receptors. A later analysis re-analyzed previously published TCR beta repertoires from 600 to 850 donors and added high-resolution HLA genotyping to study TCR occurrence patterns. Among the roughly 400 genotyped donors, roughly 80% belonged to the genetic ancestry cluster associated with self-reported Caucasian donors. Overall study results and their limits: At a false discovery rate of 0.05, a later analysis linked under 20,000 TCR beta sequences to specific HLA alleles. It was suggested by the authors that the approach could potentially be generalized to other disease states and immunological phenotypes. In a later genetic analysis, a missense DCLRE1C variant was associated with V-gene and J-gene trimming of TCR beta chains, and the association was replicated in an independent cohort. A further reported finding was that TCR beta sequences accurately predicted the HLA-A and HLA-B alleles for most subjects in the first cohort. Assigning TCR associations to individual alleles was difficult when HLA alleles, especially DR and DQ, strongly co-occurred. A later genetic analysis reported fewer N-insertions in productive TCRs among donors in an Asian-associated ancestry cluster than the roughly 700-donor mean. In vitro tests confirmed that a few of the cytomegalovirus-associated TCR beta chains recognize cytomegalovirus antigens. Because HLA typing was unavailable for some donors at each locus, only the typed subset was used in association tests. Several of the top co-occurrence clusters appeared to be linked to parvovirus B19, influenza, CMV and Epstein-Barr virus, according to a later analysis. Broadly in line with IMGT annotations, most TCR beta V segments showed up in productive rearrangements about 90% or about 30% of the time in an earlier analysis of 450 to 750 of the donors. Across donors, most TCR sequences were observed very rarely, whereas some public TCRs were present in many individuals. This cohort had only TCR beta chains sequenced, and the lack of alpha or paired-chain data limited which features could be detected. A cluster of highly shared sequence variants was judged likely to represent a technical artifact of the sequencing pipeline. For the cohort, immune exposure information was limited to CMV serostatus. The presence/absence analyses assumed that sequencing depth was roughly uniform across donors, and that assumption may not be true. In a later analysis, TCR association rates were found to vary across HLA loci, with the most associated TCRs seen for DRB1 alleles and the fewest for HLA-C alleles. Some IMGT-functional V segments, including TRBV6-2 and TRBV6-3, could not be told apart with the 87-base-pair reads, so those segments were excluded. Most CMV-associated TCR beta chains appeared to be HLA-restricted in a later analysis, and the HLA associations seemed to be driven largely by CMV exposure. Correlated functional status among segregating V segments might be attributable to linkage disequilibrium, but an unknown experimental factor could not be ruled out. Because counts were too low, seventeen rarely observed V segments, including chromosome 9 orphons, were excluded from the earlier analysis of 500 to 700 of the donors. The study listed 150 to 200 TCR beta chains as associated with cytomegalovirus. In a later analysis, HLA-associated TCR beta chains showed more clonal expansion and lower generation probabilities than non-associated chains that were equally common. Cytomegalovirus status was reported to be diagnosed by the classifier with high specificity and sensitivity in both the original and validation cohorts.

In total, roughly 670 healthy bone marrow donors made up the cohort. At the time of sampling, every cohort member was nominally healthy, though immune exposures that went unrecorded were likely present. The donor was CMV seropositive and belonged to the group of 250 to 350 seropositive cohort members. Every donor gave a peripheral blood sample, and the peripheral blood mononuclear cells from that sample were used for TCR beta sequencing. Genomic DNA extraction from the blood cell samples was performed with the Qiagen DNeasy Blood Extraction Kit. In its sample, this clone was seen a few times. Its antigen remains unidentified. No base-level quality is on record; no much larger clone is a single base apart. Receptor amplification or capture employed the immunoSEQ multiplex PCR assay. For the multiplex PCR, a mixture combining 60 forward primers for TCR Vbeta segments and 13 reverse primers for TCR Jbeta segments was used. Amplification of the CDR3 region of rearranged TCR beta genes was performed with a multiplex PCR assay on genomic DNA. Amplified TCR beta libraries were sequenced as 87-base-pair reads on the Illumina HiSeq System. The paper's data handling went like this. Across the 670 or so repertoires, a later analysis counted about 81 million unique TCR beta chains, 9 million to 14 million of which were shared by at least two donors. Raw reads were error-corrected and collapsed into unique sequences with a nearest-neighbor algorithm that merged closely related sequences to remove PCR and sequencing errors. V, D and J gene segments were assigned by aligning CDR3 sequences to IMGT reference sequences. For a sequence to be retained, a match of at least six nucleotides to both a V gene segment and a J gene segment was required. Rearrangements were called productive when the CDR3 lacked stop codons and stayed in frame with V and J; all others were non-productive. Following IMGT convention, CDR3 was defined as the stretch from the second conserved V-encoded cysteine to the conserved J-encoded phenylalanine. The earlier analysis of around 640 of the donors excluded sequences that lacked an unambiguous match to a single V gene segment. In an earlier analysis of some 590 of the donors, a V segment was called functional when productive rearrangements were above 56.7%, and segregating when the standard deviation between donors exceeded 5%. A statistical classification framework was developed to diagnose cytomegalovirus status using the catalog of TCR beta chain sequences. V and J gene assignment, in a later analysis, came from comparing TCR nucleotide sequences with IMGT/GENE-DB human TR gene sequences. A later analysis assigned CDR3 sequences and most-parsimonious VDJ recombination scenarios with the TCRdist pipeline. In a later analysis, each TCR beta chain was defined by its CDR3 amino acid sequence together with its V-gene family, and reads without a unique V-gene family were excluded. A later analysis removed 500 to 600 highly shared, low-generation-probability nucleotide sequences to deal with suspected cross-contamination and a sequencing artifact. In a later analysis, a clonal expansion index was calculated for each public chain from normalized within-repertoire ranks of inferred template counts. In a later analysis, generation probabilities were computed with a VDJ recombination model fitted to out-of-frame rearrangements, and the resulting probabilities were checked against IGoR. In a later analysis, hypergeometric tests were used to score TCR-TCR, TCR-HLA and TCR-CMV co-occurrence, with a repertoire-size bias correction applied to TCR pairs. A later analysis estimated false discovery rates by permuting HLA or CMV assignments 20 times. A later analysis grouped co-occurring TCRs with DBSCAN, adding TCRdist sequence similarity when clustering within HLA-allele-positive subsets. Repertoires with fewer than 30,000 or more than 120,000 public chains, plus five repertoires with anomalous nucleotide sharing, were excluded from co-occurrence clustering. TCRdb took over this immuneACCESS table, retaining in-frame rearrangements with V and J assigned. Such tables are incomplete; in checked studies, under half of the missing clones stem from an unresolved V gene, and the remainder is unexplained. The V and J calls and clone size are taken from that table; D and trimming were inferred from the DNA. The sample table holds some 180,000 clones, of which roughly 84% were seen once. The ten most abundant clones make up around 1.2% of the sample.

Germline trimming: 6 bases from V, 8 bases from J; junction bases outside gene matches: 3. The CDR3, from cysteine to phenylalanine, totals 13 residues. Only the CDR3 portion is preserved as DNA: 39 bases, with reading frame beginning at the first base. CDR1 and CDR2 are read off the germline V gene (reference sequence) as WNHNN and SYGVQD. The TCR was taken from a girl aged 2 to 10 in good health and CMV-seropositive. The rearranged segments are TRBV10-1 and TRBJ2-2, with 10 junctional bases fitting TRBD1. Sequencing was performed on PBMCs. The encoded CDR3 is CASRGTGEGELFF. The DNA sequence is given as TGCGCCAGCAGAGGGACAGGGGAAGGGGAGCTGTTTTTT.